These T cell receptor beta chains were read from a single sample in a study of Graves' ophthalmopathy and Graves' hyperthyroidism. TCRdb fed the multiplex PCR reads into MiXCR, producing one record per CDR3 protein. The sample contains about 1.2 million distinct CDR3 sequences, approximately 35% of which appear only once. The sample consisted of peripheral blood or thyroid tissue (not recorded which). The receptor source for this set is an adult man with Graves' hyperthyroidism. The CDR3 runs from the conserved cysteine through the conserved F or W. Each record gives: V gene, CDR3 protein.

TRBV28 CASRTVASPLHF
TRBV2 CATLGGRGAHEQFF
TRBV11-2 CASIARGGTSGRGYEQYF
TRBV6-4 CASSVRTGHNQPQHF
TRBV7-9 CASSSSWAGNGANVLTF
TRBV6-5 CASAVNQPQHF
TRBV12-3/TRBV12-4 CASSTSGNSYEQYF
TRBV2 CASTLTGGNQPQHF
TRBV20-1 CSVGGGRNRRLETQYF
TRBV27 CASSRGPGGYQPQHF
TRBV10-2 CASSEPDTTIRPQHF
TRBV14 CASSQLSGVGSYEQYF
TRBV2 CASSESRGHNEKLFF
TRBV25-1 CASSEYTGVGETQYF
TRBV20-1 CSAVDRERVQGYTF
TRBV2 CASSEGGTGQPQHF
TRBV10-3 CAISGGPGLADTQYF
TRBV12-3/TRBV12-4 CASSSVNEKLFF
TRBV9 CASSVMGRMDTLRENGYTF
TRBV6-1 CASSMGGFEGAFF
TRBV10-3 CAISELYSNQPQHF
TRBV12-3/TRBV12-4 CASSTRHGSYEQYF
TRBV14 CASSQSSGANVLTF
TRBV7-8 CASSFSGGSETQYF